The 23 T cell receptor beta chains in this list originate from one sample, sequenced in a study of blood T cell repertoires in COVID-19. Profiling relied on immunoSEQ multiplex PCR, and the TCRdb table lists in-frame clones only, not all of them. The table lists around 300,000 clones, 86% of them singletons. The sample was peripheral blood. These receptors were collected from a woman between 25 and 40 years old with active or convalescent COVID-19.

A few counts support this clone. The V call is TRBV11-3, the J call TRBJ1-3; the match to TRBD1 covers 7 bases. Per germline, CDR1 SGHNT and CDR2 YENEEA. The CDR3 spans 14 residues. Trimming cost V 6 bases and J 8 bases; bases outside gene matches: 10. CDR3 sequence reads: CASSSGGSGDTIYF. CDR3 in DNA: TGTGCCAGCAGTTCAGGGGGATCGGGCGACACCATATATTTT.

The chain employs TRBV7-9 and TRBJ1-3; tentatively, D is TRBD1 (6 bases). The CDR3 consists of 14 residues. V lost 11 bases and J 0 bases, leaving 14 bases between the germline ends. Germline assignment: CDR1 SEHNR and CDR2 FQNEAQ (reference sequence). CDR3 bases: TGTGCCGGGGGCGAGTATCCCTCTGGAAACACCATATATTTT. Amino acid sequence: CAGGEYPSGNTIYF. The full variable domain, its missing parts supplied by reference TRBV7-9 and TRBJ1-3, is DTGVSQNPRHKITKRGQNVTFRCDPISEHNRLYWYRQTLGQGPEFLTYFQNEAQLEKSRLLSDRFSAERPKGSFSTLEIQRTEQGDSAMYLCAGGEYPSGNTIYFGEGSWLTVV.

The chain combines TRBV27 with TRBJ2-3, with 14 positions matching TRBD2. This CDR3 has 18 amino acids. The V gene's germline CDR1 is MNHEY and CDR2 SMNVEV (reference sequence). V lost 6 bases, J lost 5 bases, and 13 bases stayed unmatched. The CDR3: CASRPLSTSGGAGDTQYF. The CDR3 nucleotides read TGTGCCAGCAGGCCCCTCTCGACTAGCGGGGGGGCCGGAGATACGCAGTATTTT.

This clone was seen more than once but under ten times. This chain links TRBV6-5 with TRBJ1-2; D may be TRBD1 (6 bases). The CDR3 length is 15 residues. Deletions cut 2 bases from V and 6 bases from J, with 16 bases between. In germline, CDR1 is MNHEY, CDR2 SVGAGI. CDR3 residues: CASSYAYREGDGYTF. CDR3 coding DNA: TGTGCCAGCAGTTACGCTTACAGGGAAGGCGATGGCTACACCTTC.

This clone was observed a single time. The chain has TRBV3-1 (or the pseudogene TRBV3-2) and TRBJ1-3, with 7 bases identical to TRBD1. Losses at the gene ends were 7 bases for V and 4 bases for J; bases not matched to a gene: 10. The CDR3 extends over 15 amino acids. Germline lookup yields CDR1 LGHDT and CDR2 YNNKEL (reference sequence). Here the CDR3 reads CASTHLTGDGNTIYF. For the CDR3, the DNA is TGTGCCAGCACCCACCTAACAGGGGACGGAAACACCATATATTTT.

The V gene is TRBV5-5, the J gene TRBJ2-7, with 10 bases fitting TRBD2. J lost 2 bases, V lost 0 bases, and 5 bases had no gene match. CDR1 SGHKS and CDR2 YYEKEE come from the germline V gene (reference sequence). This CDR3 comprises 16 residues. The CDR3 DNA reads as TGTGCCAGCAGCTTGGTTCTCCTAGCGGGAGCCTACGAGCAGTACTTC. As protein: CASSLVLLAGAYEQYF.

The chain joins TRBV15 to TRBJ1-5; TRBD1 aligns across 11 bases. The germline V gene has CDR1 LNHNV and CDR2 YYDKDF (reference sequence). V was pared by 3 bases and J by 4 bases, with 5 bases of the junction left unmatched. This CDR3 region has 16 residues. The CDR3 nucleotides are TGTGCCACCAGCAGGGACAGGGGGCCCCGTAATCAGCCCCAGCATTTT. It is translated as CATSRDRGPRNQPQHF. The full variable domain, with the rest looked up from reference TRBV15 and TRBJ1-5, is DAMVIQNPRYQVTQFGKPVTLSCSQTLNHNVMYWYQQKSSQAPKLLFHYYDKDFNNEADTPDNFQSRRPNTSFCFLDIRSPGLGDTAMYLCATSRDRGPRNQPQHFGDGTRLSIL.

For the CDR3, the DNA is TGTGCCAGCTCATCGGAAGTAGCGGGCTACAATGAGCAGTTCTTC. Its translation: CASSSEVAGYNEQFF. This rearrangement joins TRBV18 to TRBJ2-1; 7 nucleotides match TRBD2. From germline, CDR1 is KGHSH and CDR2 LQKENI. This CDR3 comprises 15 residues. J gave up 3 bases and V 5 bases, and 7 bases lay outside the gene matches. Looking up the rest from reference TRBV18 and TRBJ2-1 gives the full variable domain: NAGVMQNPRHLVRRRGQEARLRCSPMKGHSHVYWYRQLPEEGLKFMVYLQKENIIDESGMPKERFSAEFPKEGPSILRIQQVVRGDSAAYFCASSSEVAGYNEQFFGPGTRLTVL.

The chain recombines TRBV5-1 with TRBJ2-1, with 9 positions matching TRBD1. The CDR3 runs to 15 residues. Trimming at V came to 4 bases and at J to 6 bases, leaving 8 bases not matched to a gene. From germline, CDR1 is SGHRS and CDR2 YFSETQ. The CDR3, as DNA: TGCGCCAGCAGCCGGGACAGGGTTGATCGCAATGAGCAGTTCTTC. It codes for CASSRDRVDRNEQFF.

The chain carries TRBV7-8 and TRBJ2-1; 11 positions agree with TRBD2. This CDR3 comprises 17 residues. The V and J ends lost 0 bases and 1 base, in that order; junction bases with no gene match: 2. Germline CDR1 and CDR2: SGHVS and FQNEAQ. CDR3 sequence: CASSLAGLAVSYNEQFF. The CDR3 region has the DNA TGTGCCAGCAGCTTAGCGGGACTAGCGGTATCCTACAATGAGCAGTTCTTC.

The chain has TRBV4-1 and TRBJ1-4; D is unresolved. The CDR3 sequence is 16 residues long. Deletions cut 4 bases from V and 0 bases from J, with 12 bases between. Germline CDR1 is MGHRA and CDR2 is YSYEKL. This CDR3 is CASSPKFRATNEKLFF. In DNA, the CDR3 is TGCGCCAGCAGCCCTAAATTTCGAGCAACTAATGAAAAACTGTTTTTT.

This sequence joins TRBV7-9 and TRBJ1-2; 8 positions agree with TRBD1. Germline lookup yields CDR1 SEHNR and CDR2 FQNEAQ (reference sequence). V shed 3 bases, J shed 4 bases, and the junction held 4 bases outside the gene matches. CDR3 length: 14 amino acids. CDR3: CASSLSRGLYGYTF. CDR3 bases: TGTGCCAGCAGCTTGAGCAGGGGGCTCTATGGCTACACCTTC.

The rearrangement links TRBV14 to TRBJ2-5, with a tentative D call TRBD1 (5 bases). This CDR3 contains 12 residues. Trimming shortened V by 4 bases and J by 5 bases, and 8 bases separated the two germline ends. In germline, CDR1 is SGHDN, CDR2 FVKESK. The CDR3 protein is CASSPQGETQYF. The DNA of the CDR3 is TGTGCCAGCAGCCCTCAGGGTGAGACCCAGTACTTC. Together with reference TRBV14 and TRBJ2-5, the CDR3 gives the full variable domain: EAGVTQFPSHSVIEKGQTVTLRCDPISGHDNLYWYRRVMGKEIKFLLHFVKESKQDESGMPNNRFLAERTGGTYSTLKVQPAELEDSGVYFCASSPQGETQYFGPGTRLLVL.

The genes are TRBV9 and TRBJ2-5; 13 positions agree with TRBD2. The CDR3 totals 16 residues. The V gene end was trimmed by 4 bases and the J gene end by 5 bases; junction bases not matched to a gene: 8. Germline V gene sequence: CDR1 SGDLS, CDR2 YYNGEE. The CDR3 DNA follows: TGTGCCAGCAGCTCAACTAGCGGGGGGGCCGGGGAGACCCAGTACTTC. Translated: CASSSTSGGAGETQYF.

The rearrangement joins TRBV19 to TRBJ1-1; D is possibly TRBD1 (6 bases). Germline V gene data show CDR1 as LNHDA and CDR2 as SQIVND (reference sequence). The CDR3 has 14 residues. Trimming left V 7 bases short and J 1 base short, with 13 bases between. In nucleotides, the CDR3 is TGTGCCAGTATAGTGGGCAGGGGGAACACTGAAGCTTTCTTT. It is translated as CASIVGRGNTEAFF. Full variable domain (remainder filled in from reference TRBV19 and TRBJ1-1): DGGITQSPKYLFRKEGQNVTLSCEQNLNHDAMYWYRQDPGQGLRLIYYSQIVNDFQKGDIAEGYSVSREKKESFPLTVTSAQKNPTAFYLCASIVGRGNTEAFFGQGTRLTVV.

The rearrangement joins TRBV7-9 to TRBJ2-3; TRBD1 agrees at 10 bases. Trimming removed 1 base from V and 3 bases from J; junction bases left unmatched: 4. This CDR3 comprises 16 residues. Germline loops: CDR1 SEHNR, CDR2 FQNEAQ (reference sequence). CDR3 coding DNA: TGTGCCAGCAGCTTAGAGCGACAGGGGGCTACAGATACGCAGTATTTT. This sequence encodes CASSLERQGATDTQYF.

CDR3 region: CASTHNRGTSGAYEQYF. In DNA, the CDR3 is TGTGCCAGTACTCATAACAGGGGGACTAGCGGGGCTTACGAGCAGTACTTC. The chain combines TRBV19 with TRBJ2-7, with 13 bases fitting TRBD2. The CDR3 contains 17 residues. With V trimmed by 7 bases and J by 4 bases, 13 bases remained unmatched. Germline CDR1 is LNHDA and CDR2 is SQIVND (reference sequence).

The chain's CDR3 is CASSEQGRIEAFF. In nucleotides, the CDR3 is TGTGCCAGCAGTGAACAGGGTAGGATAGAAGCTTTCTTT. The V and J genes are TRBV6-1 and TRBJ1-1, with D perhaps matching TRBD1 (5 bases). The CDR3 loop spans 13 amino acids. Trimming removed 2 bases from V and 8 bases from J, with 12 bases in between. Germline V lookup: CDR1 MNHNS, CDR2 SASEGT.

The rearrangement joins TRBV30 to TRBJ1-3, with D unresolved. The V and J ends lost 3 bases and 1 base respectively, with 16 bases between them. CDR1 is GTSNPN and CDR2 is SVGIG in the germline V gene (reference sequence). The CDR3 length is 16 residues. CDR3 region: CAWRGLDIRSGNTIYF. The CDR3 DNA reads TGTGCCTGGAGAGGACTCGACATTCGGTCTGGAAACACCATATATTTT.

CDR3 sequence: CASSLYVGRSAFF. CDR3 sequence (DNA): TGTGCCAGCAGTTTATACGTGGGGAGGTCGGCTTTCTTT. The chain employs TRBV12-3 or TRBV12-4 and TRBJ1-1, with no clear D. V was clipped by 2 bases and J by 11 bases, with 15 bases between them. CDR3 length equals 13 residues.

The table lists this clone with a few counts. CDR3 amino acids: CASSLAVGRRVTEAFF. The CDR3 nucleotides are TGCGCCAGCAGCTTGGCCGTAGGCAGGCGGGTCACTGAAGCTTTCTTT. The chain has TRBV5-1 and TRBJ1-1; no clear D. Trimming shortened V by 0 bases and J by 4 bases, and 16 bases separated the two germline ends. CDR3 length: 16 residues. CDR1 is SGHRS, CDR2 YFSETQ, per germline. The whole variable domain, filled in from reference TRBV5-1 and TRBJ1-1, reads KAGVTQTPRYLIKTRGQQVTLSCSPISGHRSVSWYQQTPGQGLQFLFEYFSETQRNKGNFPGRFSGRQFSNSRSEMNVSTLELGDSALYLCASSLAVGRRVTEAFFGQGTRLTVV.

The chain recombines TRBV19 with TRBJ2-4; D might be TRBD1 (5 bases). The length of the CDR3 is 13 residues. V was cut by 11 bases and J by 2 bases, with 13 bases left in between. CDR1 is LNHDA and CDR2 is SQIVND in the germline V gene (reference sequence). The CDR3 DNA reads TGTGCCGCCAGGGAATCGACCAAAAACATTCAGTACTTC. Translation gives CAARESTKNIQYF.

This chain links TRBV11-3 with TRBJ2-2; possible D gene TRBD1, 6 bases. V was clipped by 5 bases and J by 2 bases, with 12 bases between them. CDR3 size: 15 residues. The germline CDR1 and CDR2 sequences are SGHNT and YENEEA. The CDR3 nucleotides are TGTGCCAGCAGCCCGGACAGCGATAACACCGGGGAGCTGTTTTTT. It specifies CASSPDSDNTGELFF.